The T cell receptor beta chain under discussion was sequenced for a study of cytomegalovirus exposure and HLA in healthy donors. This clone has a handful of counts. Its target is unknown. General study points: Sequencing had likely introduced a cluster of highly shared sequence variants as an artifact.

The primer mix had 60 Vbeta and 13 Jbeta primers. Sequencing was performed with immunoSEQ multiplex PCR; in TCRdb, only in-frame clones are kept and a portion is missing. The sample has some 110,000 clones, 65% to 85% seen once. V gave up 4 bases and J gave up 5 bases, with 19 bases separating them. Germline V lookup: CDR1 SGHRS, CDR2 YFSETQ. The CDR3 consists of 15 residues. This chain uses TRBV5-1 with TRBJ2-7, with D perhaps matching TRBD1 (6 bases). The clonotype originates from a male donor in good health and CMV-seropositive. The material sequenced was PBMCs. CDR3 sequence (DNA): TGCGCCAGCAGCCGTCTAAACGGACAGCTCCACGAGCAGTACTTC. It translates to CASSRLNGQLHEQYF.